Below, 2 T cell receptor beta chains from the same sample are listed, as sequenced in a study of Graves' ophthalmopathy and Graves' hyperthyroidism (dated 2018 in TCRdb). TCRdb shows the sequencer as Illumina HiSeq 2000. TCR beta CDR3 regions were amplified from RNA transcripts for repertoire sequencing. HTBI primers and the Qiagen OneStep RT-PCR kit were used in a first-round RT-PCR, which was followed by a second-round multiplex PCR, size selection and purification. TCRdb itself trimmed the public reads at Q25 with fastp, ran MiXCR and retained productive beta chains. Every CDR3 protein is listed once, alongside the most common genes and DNA of its rows. For this sample there are just over 400,000 distinct CDR3 sequences; about 21% appear just once. The top ten hold under 3.5% of the sample. Sequenced: peripheral blood. The source of these receptors is a woman aged 18-29 years with stable Graves' hyperthyroidism. Donor details come from another sample of the same person, matched by shared clones.

This clonotype occurred many times. V is TRBV29-1 and J is TRBJ2-7, with 12 bases fitting TRBD2. V trimming: 6 bases; J trimming: 4 bases; junction bases outside the gene matches: 7. CDR3 length equals 14 residues. Germline V gives CDR1 SQVTM, CDR2 ANQGSEA. The CDR3: CSVDATSGGYEQYF. Here the CDR3 DNA reads TGCAGCGTCGACGCGACTAGCGGGGGTTACGAGCAGTACTTC.

Of note for this clonotype: A much bigger clone sits one base away, suggesting this may be a read error. The conserved phenylalanine or tryptophan normally closing the CDR3 is absent here, so this likely arose from a read error. The chain joins TRBV5-1 to TRBJ1-2; 10 bases fit TRBD1. Germline lookup yields CDR1 SGHRS and CDR2 YFSETQ. This CDR3 is built from 16 residues. J was trimmed by 3 bases and V by 6 bases; bases with no gene match: 11. The CDR3 loop reads CASNWTPGQGYYGYTV. Here the CDR3 DNA reads TGCGCCAGCAACTGGACTCCGGGACAGGGGTACTATGGCTACACCGTC.